This TCR beta chain was recorded in a study of human T cells and chemical hapten exposure. The study, taken as a whole, reports: Expanded TCRs were compared with controls, and the expanded TCRs formed significantly more large CDR3 similarity clusters.

The time point denotes: patch test 1, 2 weeks after DPC sensitization. As for treatment: therapeutic diphenylcyclopropenone sensitization with weekly scalp DPC. CDR1 is SGHDN, CDR2 FVKESK, per germline. Trimming pared 1 base from V and 6 bases from J, leaving 7 bases between. This CDR3 contains 13 residues. Per the original data handling: Sequenced samples showed a median of around 91,000 TCRs each, with counts running from around 25,000 to 690,000. MiXCR, run by TCRdb on the RACE reads, gives a single entry per CDR3 protein. Here the V and J calls rest on TCRdb's processing, not on the authors' analysis. The sample lists 150,000 to 200,000 distinct CDR3 sequences; more than 20% were seen once. This clonotype has more than one count but fewer than ten. What it binds is not known.

This TCR derives from a woman between 45 and 65 years old with alopecia areata. Some clones in this sample may be carry-over from other donors' samples. The starting material was whole blood, obtained in connection with sensitization to the hapten diphenylcyclopropenone (DPC). The V call is TRBV14, the J call TRBJ1-5; the D is unclear. The CDR3 spells CASSQGMGQPQHF. CDR3 DNA: TGTGCCAGCAGCCAAGGTATGGGTCAGCCCCAGCATTTT.